A single T cell receptor beta chain is shown here with its context. Its cognate antigen is unknown. TCR beta CDR3 regions were amplified from RNA. Carried out on the TCR CDR3, a first-round RT-PCR used the HTBI primer set. MiXCR was run by TCRdb on the multiplex PCR reads, yielding one entry per CDR3 protein. The sample includes approximately 530,000 distinct CDR3 sequences, over 15% of them seen just once. The data were taken from a study of T cells in Graves' hyperthyroidism and ophthalmopathy. The study's findings and limits: In the blood, most expanded thyroid clonotypes above 0.001 appeared as well.

The study defined stable Graves' hyperthyroidism as no ophthalmopathy progression within 18 months. Newly diagnosed hyperthyroidism, duration under 2 months, in patients aged 18 to 65. Diagnoses were established using clinical symptoms, serum thyroxine and TRAb, thyroid ultrasound and orbital computed tomography. CDR1 and CDR2 (germline): ENHRY, SYGVKD. Losses at the gene ends were 10 bases for V and 2 bases for J; bases not matched to a gene: 7. The CDR3 is 13 amino acids. The J gene is TRBJ1-2, the V gene TRBV10-3, with 7 positions matching TRBD1. This TCR was recovered from a woman aged 18 to 35 with Graves' hyperthyroidism. Source material: blood. The CDR3 protein is CATRQGPNYGYTF. CDR3 nucleotides: TGTGCCACACGACAGGGTCCGAACTATGGCTACACCTTC.